Following are 17 T cell receptor beta chains from one sample sequenced in a study of cytomegalovirus exposure and HLA in healthy donors. Vbeta (60) and Jbeta (13) primers were used in the PCR. Data came from immunoSEQ multiplex PCR; TCRdb stores just in-frame clones and leaves some out. The sample carries fewer than 200,000 clones, around 84% recorded once. Sequencing used PBMCs. These receptor sequences come from a young woman in good health and CMV-seronegative.

The genes are TRBV29-1 and TRBJ1-2; D ambiguous. The V gene lost 0 bases and the J gene lost 3 bases, with 5 bases spanning the gap. Germline CDR1 is SQVTM and CDR2 is ANQGSEA. The CDR3 consists of 12 residues. CDR3 amino acids: CSVEDGYYGYTF. The CDR3 region has the DNA TGCAGCGTTGAAGACGGGTACTATGGCTACACCTTC.

CDR3 in DNA: TGTGCCAGTAGTACGACAGGGCGTTATGGCTACACCTTC. Protein: CASSTTGRYGYTF. The chain uses TRBV19 and TRBJ1-2; TRBD1 aligns across 7 bases. After removal of 4 bases from V and 5 bases from J, the junction contained 4 bases not matched to a gene. The CDR3 contains 13 residues. The germline CDR1 and CDR2 sequences are LNHDA and SQIVND (reference sequence).

This clone has a handful of counts. V and J are TRBV4-1 and TRBJ2-5, with TRBD2 matching 8 bases. V gave up 0 bases and J gave up 0 bases; unmatched junction bases: 9. Germline CDR1 and CDR2: MGHRA and YSYEKL. The CDR3 spans 18 residues. This CDR3 is CASSQDRTSPGNQETQYF. Written as DNA, the CDR3 is TGCGCCAGCAGCCAAGACCGGACTAGCCCCGGTAACCAAGAGACCCAGTACTTC.

The V call is TRBV29-1, the J call TRBJ2-7; TRBD1 is a possible D gene (6 bases). V was shortened by 7 bases and J by 6 bases, with 16 bases between the two germline ends. Germline CDR1 and CDR2: SQVTM and ANQGSEA. The CDR3 is made up of 12 amino acids. As DNA, the CDR3 is TGCAGCGCCCAGGGGCCCGTGGGCGAGCAGTACTTC. Translation: CSAQGPVGEQYF.

This rearrangement joins TRBV7-6 to TRBJ2-1; TRBD1 is a possible D gene (8 bases). V was pared by 1 base and J by 7 bases, with 26 bases between. The CDR3 spans 19 residues. Per the germline V gene, CDR1 is SGHVS and CDR2 is FNYEAQ. The chain's CDR3 is CASSLVSAYETGEGNEQFF. The DNA of the CDR3 is TGTGCCAGCAGCTTAGTCTCGGCTTATGAGACAGGGGAGGGGAATGAGCAGTTCTTC.

The J gene is TRBJ2-1, the V gene TRBV7-2; 7 bases map to TRBD2. The CDR3 contains 16 residues. From germline, CDR1 is SGHTA and CDR2 FQGNSA. V dropped 1 base and J dropped 5; count of bases not matched to a gene: 8. CDR3 region: CASSLVSTSVDNEQFF. As DNA, the CDR3 is TGTGCCAGCAGCTTAGTCTCTACTAGCGTGGACAATGAGCAGTTCTTC.

The rearrangement links TRBV7-9 to TRBJ1-3; 8 nucleotides agree with TRBD1. Germline V lookup: CDR1 SEHNR, CDR2 FQNEAQ (reference sequence). CDR3 length equals 16 residues. V was clipped by 5 bases and J by 2 bases; unmatched bases: 8. CDR3 in amino acids: CASSGLDRETGNTIYF. CDR3 bases: TGTGCCAGCAGCGGACTGGACAGGGAGACTGGAAACACCATATATTTT.

This sequence joins TRBV7-9 and TRBJ2-1, with D possibly being TRBD2 (6 bases). Trimming took 5 bases from V and 9 from J, leaving 23 bases between them. The germline V gene encodes CDR1 SEHNR and CDR2 FQNEAQ (reference sequence). The CDR3 sequence is 16 residues long. CDR3 DNA sequence: TGTGCCAGCAGCCATGAGACGACTTCAAGGGGACTTGAGCAGTTCTTC. Its protein is CASSHETTSRGLEQFF.

This rearrangement joins TRBV6-5 to TRBJ1-1; 8 bases line up with TRBD1. CDR1 is MNHEY, CDR2 SVGAGI, per germline. Trimming took 3 bases from V and 4 from J; bases not matched to a gene: 7. The CDR3 totals 15 residues. The CDR3 is CASSYLTGGITEAFF. In nucleotides, the CDR3 is TGTGCCAGCAGTTATTTAACAGGGGGTATCACTGAAGCTTTCTTT.

The gene calls are TRBV11-2 and TRBJ2-2; tentative D call: TRBD2 (5 bases). V was clipped by 0 bases and J by 9 bases, with 14 bases between them. CDR3 size: 15 residues. CDR1 is SGHAT and CDR2 is FQNNGV in the germline V gene. In DNA, the CDR3 is TGTGCCAGCAGCTTAGATCAAGAGAGGGTGAGGGAGCTGTTTTTT. It specifies CASSLDQERVRELFF.

This clone was picked up a small number of times. This chain connects TRBV6-5 to TRBJ1-2; the D gene is possibly TRBD1 (5 bases). V lost 2 bases, J lost 8 bases, and 18 bases lay in between. The CDR3 covers 15 residues. Germline CDR1 MNHEY, CDR2 SVGAGI. The CDR3 sequence: CASSYEGRALSGYTF. For the CDR3, the DNA is TGTGCCAGCAGTTACGAAGGCAGGGCCCTTAGCGGCTACACCTTC.

The rearrangement joins TRBV30 to TRBJ2-7, with D possibly matching TRBD2 (5 bases). Germline V gene lookup returns CDR1 GTSNPN and CDR2 SVGIG (reference sequence). Trimming took 3 bases from V and 7 from J, leaving 16 bases between them. The CDR3 contains 13 residues. The CDR3, as DNA: TGTGCCTGGAGAAGTGACTCCCCGGGAGAGCAGTACGTC. Translation gives CAWRSDSPGEQYV.

The chain carries TRBV5-1 and TRBJ1-3; D remains ambiguous. Trimming left V 4 bases short and J 0 bases short, with 11 bases between. The CDR3 runs to 15 residues. The V gene's germline CDR1 is SGHRS and CDR2 YFSETQ. The CDR3 loop is CASSQDGSSGNTIYF. CDR3 in DNA: TGCGCCAGCAGCCAGGACGGGAGCTCTGGAAACACCATATATTTT.

This clone was observed a handful of times. The chain employs TRBV5-8 and TRBJ1-1; no clear D. V dropped 0 bases and J dropped 1 base, with 4 bases sitting between them. Germline V gene data show CDR1 as SGHTS and CDR2 as YDEGEE. CDR3 length equals 13 residues. The CDR3 nucleotides are TGTGCCAGCAGCTTGGGAGGGAACACTGAAGCTTTCTTT. Protein sequence: CASSLGGNTEAFF.

This chain joins TRBV5-1 and TRBJ2-1; TRBD1 matches 8 bases. J was trimmed by 7 bases and V by 4 bases; bases with no gene match: 7. Looked up from germline, CDR1 is SGHRS and CDR2 is YFSETQ. This CDR3 is 14 amino acids long. CDR3 loop: CASSTLTGANEQFF. CDR3 bases: TGCGCCAGCAGCACCCTGACAGGGGCAAATGAGCAGTTCTTC.

The chain uses TRBV27 and TRBJ1-1; 7 nucleotides agree with TRBD1. This CDR3 is 17 amino acids long. After removal of 0 bases from V and 1 base from J, the junction contained 8 bases not matched to a gene. The V gene's germline CDR1 is MNHEY and CDR2 SMNVEV (reference sequence). CDR3 residues: CASSLSRSGGRNTEAFF. The CDR3 DNA follows: TGTGCCAGCAGTTTATCGAGATCAGGGGGGAGGAACACTGAAGCTTTCTTT.

This clone showed up just a few times. The J gene is TRBJ1-5, the V gene TRBV2; 9 nucleotides match TRBD1. The CDR3 covers 14 residues. From germline, CDR1 is SNHLY and CDR2 FYNNEI. V was pared by 4 bases and J by 5 bases, with 3 bases of the junction left unmatched. The CDR3 DNA reads as TGTGCCAGCAGTGGAGGGACAGGGCATCAGCCCCAGCATTTT. Translated, it gives CASSGGTGHQPQHF.